This T cell receptor (beta chain) was documented in a study of siplizumab effects on memory and regulatory T cells. TCRdb keeps only in-frame clones here, not all; method: immunoSEQ multiplex PCR. The table includes tens of thousands of clones, 90% to 95% detected once. Unmatched junction bases numbered 6, after V lost 5 bases and J lost 2 bases. The CDR3 runs 14 residues. CDR1 and CDR2 from the germline V gene are SGHAT and FQNNGV. The sequencing input was non-Treg CD4+ T cells sorted from blood. This clonotype was sampled from a human donor in good health. This chain joins TRBV11-2 and TRBJ2-7, with 7 positions matching TRBD1. CDR3 nucleotide sequence: TGTGCCAGCAGCAGGAGACAGGGTACCTACGAGCAGTACTTC. It translates to CASSRRQGTYEQYF. The variable domain in full, with the rest retrieved from reference TRBV11-2 and TRBJ2-7, is EAGVAQSPRYKIIEKRQSVAFWCNPISGHATLYWYQQILGQGPKLLIQFQNNGVVDDSQLPKDRFSAERLKGVDSTLKIQPAKLEDSAVYLCASSRRQGTYEQYFGPGTRLTVT.